A selection of T cell receptor beta chains follows, all from one sample in a study of cytomegalovirus exposure and HLA in healthy donors. Using immunoSEQ multiplex PCR, the repertoire was profiled, and TCRdb retains in-frame clones only, with some absent. The sample records more than 150,000 clones, around 85% being singletons. The sample was PBMCs. These receptors came from a middle-aged man in good health and CMV-seropositive. CDR3s include the opening cysteine and the closing phenylalanine or tryptophan. A D gene is named only where the DNA matches it firmly. Expanded clones get a size class; other rows say once, few or many, or leave the size out.

cdr3_length clone_size d_call j_call v_call cdr3_aa cdr3_nt
15 - TRBD1 TRBJ1-5 TRBV19 CASRGTGGYGQPQHF TGTGCCAGTAGGGGGACAGGGGGCTATGGGCAGCCCCAGCATTTT
13 - - TRBJ2-5 TRBV5-4 CASRRARTETQYF TGTGCCAGCAGGAGGGCCCGGACAGAGACCCAGTACTTC
14 - - TRBJ2-2 TRBV6-5 CASSPRRAPGELFF TGTGCCAGCAGCCCCCGCAGGGCCCCGGGGGAGCTGTTTTTT
17 - TRBD1 TRBJ2-1 TRBV13 CASSLGPRTGGGNEQFF TGTGCCAGCAGCTTAGGCCCCCGGACAGGGGGCGGCAATGAGCAGTTCTTC
14 once - TRBJ2-3 TRBV6-4 CASSTGLITDTQYF TGTGCCAGCAGTACGGGACTTATCACAGATACGCAGTATTTT
11 - - TRBJ1-5 TRBV28 CASSHPQPQHF TGTGCCAGCAGCCATCCTCAGCCCCAGCATTTT
13 few - TRBJ1-5 TRBV2 CASSDRENQPQHF TGTGCCAGCAGTGACAGGGAAAATCAGCCCCAGCATTTT
15 - - TRBJ2-1 TRBV6-6 CASSYNGGGRNEQFF TGTGCCAGCAGTTACAACGGGGGAGGAAGGAATGAGCAGTTCTTC
13 - TRBD1 TRBJ1-3 TRBV29-1 CSVGDSSGNTIYF TGCAGCGTTGGGGACAGCTCTGGAAACACCATATATTTT
15 - TRBD2 TRBJ2-7 TRBV9 CASSVDYGGAYEQYF TGTGCCAGCAGCGTAGACTACGGGGGGGCCTACGAGCAGTACTTC
15 - - TRBJ1-1 TRBV18 CASSPTQQGATEAFF TGTGCCAGCTCACCGACTCAACAGGGTGCCACTGAAGCTTTCTTT
13 once - TRBJ2-5 TRBV7-2 CASSPPGQETQYF TGTGCCAGCAGCCCTCCAGGGCAAGAGACCCAGTACTTC
14 - - TRBJ2-7 TRBV11-2 CASSPGGGGYEQYF TGTGCCAGCAGCCCAGGGGGCGGGGGTTACGAGCAGTACTTC
14 - TRBD1 TRBJ2-7 TRBV5-6 CASSLVGTAYEQYF TGTGCCAGCAGCTTGGTTGGGACAGCATACGAGCAGTACTTC
13 - - TRBJ1-6 TRBV6-6 CAISSSYNSPLHF TGTGCCATTAGTAGCTCCTATAATTCACCCCTCCACTTT
14 once - TRBJ1-1 TRBV5-1 CASSLSQSNTEAFF TGCGCCAGCAGCTTGTCACAGTCGAACACTGAAGCTTTCTTT
15 once TRBD1 TRBJ1-3 TRBV7-2 CASSSDRGPGNTIYF TGTGCCAGCAGCTCGGACAGGGGGCCAGGAAACACCATATATTTT
15 - TRBD1 TRBJ2-2 TRBV10-3 CAIRDRGQDTGELFF TGTGCCATCAGGGACAGGGGGCAGGACACCGGGGAGCTGTTTTTT
15 - TRBD1 TRBJ1-3 TRBV19 CASSRYRGTGNTIYF TGTGCCAGTAGTAGGTACAGGGGGACCGGAAACACCATATATTTT
15 - TRBD2 TRBJ2-5 TRBV27 CASSSTSGGLKTQYF TGTGCCAGCAGTTCCACTAGCGGGGGTTTGAAGACCCAGTACTTC
14 - TRBD1 TRBJ1-4 TRBV2 CASIVGTGAEKLFF TGTGCCAGCATCGTCGGGACAGGGGCCGAAAAACTGTTTTTT
18 - TRBD2 TRBJ2-7 TRBV4-1 CASSLPGARLAATYEQYF TGCGCCAGCAGCCTCCCAGGAGCCCGACTAGCGGCTACCTACGAGCAGTACTTC
16 - TRBD1 TRBJ2-5 TRBV27 CASSLLQGVRGETQYF TGTGCCAGCAGTTTATTACAGGGGGTCCGAGGAGAGACCCAGTACTTC
16 - TRBD2 TRBJ2-3 TRBV4-3 CASSVRLAGGSDTQYF TGCGCCAGCAGCGTACGACTAGCGGGTGGGTCAGATACGCAGTATTTT
16 - - TRBJ2-7 TRBV29-1 CSVEAGIHIDGYEQYF TGCAGCGTTGAGGCAGGGATCCATATCGATGGCTACGAGCAGTACTTC
16 once - TRBJ2-2 TRBV7-2 CASSLAAGSNTGELFF TGTGCCAGCAGCTTAGCTGCGGGATCGAACACCGGGGAGCTGTTTTTT
15 - TRBD1 TRBJ1-3 TRBV6-5 CASRHGTASGNTIYF TGTGCCAGCAGGCACGGGACAGCCTCTGGAAACACCATATATTTT
13 - - TRBJ2-1 TRBV30 CAGPRPGYNEQFF TGTGCCGGCCCCAGGCCGGGGTACAATGAGCAGTTCTTC
16 - TRBD1 TRBJ2-7 TRBV5-1 CASSGDRERSSYEQYF TGCGCCAGCAGCGGCGACAGGGAACGAAGCTCCTACGAGCAGTACTTC
16 - - TRBJ2-1 TRBV18 CASSPWFRTEDNEQFF TGTGCCAGCTCACCATGGTTCCGGACAGAAGACAATGAGCAGTTCTTC
16 - TRBD2 TRBJ2-5 TRBV5-6 CAGSLARIAGGETQYF TGTGCCGGCAGCTTGGCCCGAATAGCGGGAGGAGAGACCCAGTACTTC
15 - TRBD1 TRBJ2-5 TRBV25-1 CASSPTGASKETQYF TGTGCCAGCAGTCCGACAGGGGCTTCTAAAGAGACCCAGTACTTC
16 - TRBD1 TRBJ1-4 TRBV7-9 CASSPGQAGGYEKLFF TGTGCCAGCAGCCCGGGACAGGCCGGGGGATATGAAAAACTGTTTTTT
14 few - TRBJ2-7 TRBV27 CASSLVGQHNEQYF TGTGCCAGCAGTTTGGTGGGGCAGCACAACGAGCAGTACTTC
13 - - TRBJ1-4 TRBV30 CAWAGATNEKLFF TGTGCCTGGGCAGGGGCAACTAATGAAAAACTGTTTTTT
15 - - TRBJ2-1 TRBV27 CASGVGDNPYNEQFF TGTGCCAGTGGCGTGGGGGACAACCCCTACAATGAGCAGTTCTTC
15 - TRBD2 TRBJ2-7 TRBV9 CASSVEGGRSYEQYF TGTGCCAGCAGCGTAGAGGGCGGGAGAAGCTACGAGCAGTACTTC
14 - TRBD1 TRBJ1-2 TRBV2 CASSLRGRDYGYTF TGTGCCAGCAGCCTCAGGGGGCGGGACTATGGCTACACCTTC
13 - TRBD1 TRBJ2-7 TRBV6-5 CASSYGTGNEQYF TGTGCCAGCAGTTACGGGACAGGGAACGAGCAGTACTTC
14 - TRBD1 TRBJ2-1 TRBV5-4 CASSFDRAPDEQFF TGTGCCAGCAGCTTCGACAGGGCCCCGGATGAGCAGTTCTTC
13 - - TRBJ2-6 TRBV6-5 CASSTAGANVLTF TGTGCCAGCAGTACGGCTGGGGCCAACGTCCTGACTTTC
16 - TRBD2 TRBJ2-5 TRBV4-3 CASSQQGLAGAETQYF TGCGCCAGCAGCCAACAGGGACTAGCGGGGGCAGAGACCCAGTACTTC
15 - - TRBJ2-7 TRBV25-1 CASSLGGTDRVEQYF TGTGCCAGCAGCCTAGGGGGAACGGACCGTGTGGAGCAGTACTTC
16 - - TRBJ1-1 TRBV10-3 CAISGRSGLTNTEAFF TGTGCCATCAGTGGGCGATCGGGACTGACGAACACTGAAGCTTTCTTT
15 - - TRBJ1-5 TRBV15 CATSRDRAYNQPQHF TGTGCCACCAGCAGAGACAGGGCCTACAATCAGCCCCAGCATTTT
11 once - TRBJ1-2 TRBV14 CASSLGVSYTF TGTGCCAGCAGCCTGGGCGTGAGCTACACCTTC
13 - - TRBJ2-7 TRBV7-2 CASSLVRGYEQYF TGTGCCAGCAGCTTAGTGCGGGGCTACGAGCAGTACTTC
15 - - TRBJ1-2 TRBV29-1 CSVDNGRSETYGYTF TGCAGCGTTGATAACGGTCGAAGTGAAACCTATGGCTACACCTTC
13 - - TRBJ2-5 TRBV19 CASSPTGTETQYF TGTGCCAGTAGTCCGACAGGAACAGAGACCCAGTACTTC